This TCR beta chain is drawn from a study of PD-L1 blockade in urothelial cancer. Study as a whole: Between 0 and 3 chemotherapy regimens preceded treatment for each patient.

Clones were read by immunoSEQ multiplex PCR, and TCRdb kept only the in-frame ones, dropping some. This table has about 100,000 clones, 91% appearing once. CDR1 and CDR2 from the germline V gene are SGHAT and FQNNGV. V was cut by 4 bases and J by 2 bases, with 15 bases left in between. The CDR3 is 15 amino acids. The chain recombines TRBV11-2 with TRBJ2-7; weak D call: TRBD2 (5 bases). The source is a woman older than 75 with urothelial cancer. The input for sequencing was PBMCs, taken around atezolizumab (anti-PD-L1) treatment. CDR3 sequence (DNA): TGTGCCAGCAGCTCGGCCAGCGGTCCTACCTACGAGCAGTACTTC. Protein: CASSSASGPTYEQYF.